Included here is one TCR beta chain sequence, with context. In the study's own analysis: Reference gene primer amplification gave estimated nucleated cell counts. The data were produced by immunoSEQ multiplex PCR, yet TCRdb's version contains in-frame clones alone and is incomplete. The V and J calls and clone size come from that table; D and trimming were worked out from the DNA. In the table there are approximately 290,000 clones, about 85% of which are singletons. The CDR3 runs 15 residues. V lost 2 bases and J lost 4, with 11 bases in between. CDR1 and CDR2 from the germline V gene are SGHAT and FQNNGV. The entry originates in a study of blood T cell repertoires in COVID-19.

V is TRBV11-2 and J is TRBJ2-2; D is unresolved. Sequenced material: peripheral blood. This TCR derives from a man between 18 and 29 years old with active or convalescent COVID-19. The CDR3 DNA follows: TGTGCCAGCAGCTTAACGGTTGGGCCCACCGGGGAGCTGTTTTTT. Translated, it gives CASSLTVGPTGELFF.